This TCR beta chain was observed in a study of post-analysis software for immune sequencing data. On this clonotype itself: Its antigen is currently unknown.

The CDR3 has 13 amino acids. CDR1 SGHRS and CDR2 YFSETQ come from the germline V gene. The V and J ends lost 6 bases and 0 bases respectively, with 8 bases between them. Built from TCR beta cDNA, the libraries had unique molecular identifiers in them. TCRdb processed the PCR reads anew with MiXCR; each CDR3 protein has one entry. The sample consists of 550,000 to 700,000 distinct CDR3 sequences, roughly 45% of them appearing once. Study-wide results and limits: Four or five TRBV segments occurring more often in patients than controls included TRBV5-6, TRBV5-1 and TRBV20-1.

The sequencing input was blood. The chain carries TRBV5-1 and TRBJ2-3; D remains unclear. This TCR derives from a girl aged 5 to 17 with multiple sclerosis. This CDR3 is CASIKDSTDTQYF. The CDR3 nucleotides read TGCGCCAGCATCAAGGACAGCACAGATACGCAGTATTTT.